These T cell receptor beta chains were read from a single sample in a study of cytomegalovirus exposure and HLA in healthy donors. Sequencing used immunoSEQ multiplex PCR; TCRdb keeps in-frame clones, though not all of them. This sample has under 200,000 clones; around nine tenths occur once, and the top ten carry approximately 10%. Sequencing was done on a sample of PBMCs. All receptors derive from a woman younger than 35 in good health and CMV-seropositive. Both conserved end residues are part of each CDR3. Each record gives: V gene, J gene, clone size, D gene, CDR3 DNA, CDR3 protein. D genes are given only for firm matches. Some rows have no size entry. The others give once, few or many, or a class for an expanded clone.

>TRBV6-5|TRBJ2-1|.|.
TGTGCCAGCTGGGCCCTAGCCGAAGAATACAATGAGCAGTTCTTC
CASWALAEEYNEQFF
>TRBV5-1|TRBJ1-2|.|TRBD1
TGCGCCAGCAGCCTTTGGACAGGGTTGGACTATGGCTACACCTTC
CASSLWTGLDYGYTF
>TRBV14|TRBJ1-2|many|TRBD1
TGTGCCAGCAGCCAAGATGGATTTATCGGGACAGGACCTCGGGGCTACACCTTC
CASSQDGFIGTGPRGYTF
>TRBV6-5|TRBJ2-7|once|.
TGTGCCAGCAGTTACAGGGACACGTCCTACGAGCAGTACTTC
CASSYRDTSYEQYF
>TRBV7-6|TRBJ2-1|once|.
TGTGCCAGCAGCTTAGACGGGATCCCCTCCTACAATGAGCAGTTCTTC
CASSLDGIPSYNEQFF
>TRBV27|TRBJ1-4|.|.
TGTGCCAGCAGTTTATTATGGGGACTAGGGGAAAAACTGTTTTTT
CASSLLWGLGEKLFF
>TRBV29-1|TRBJ2-7|.|TRBD2
TGCAGCGTACGGGGCGGGAGGGCGAGCTCCTACGAGCAGTACTTC
CSVRGGRASSYEQYF
>TRBV11-2|TRBJ1-1|.|.
TGTGCCAGCAGCTTAGAATTCACTCCGAACACTGAAGCTTTCTTT
CASSLEFTPNTEAFF
>TRBV5-1|TRBJ1-5|.|.
TGCGCCAGCAGCTTAGGGGCCGCGGGCAATCAGCCCCAGCATTTT
CASSLGAAGNQPQHF
>TRBV19|TRBJ2-7|.|TRBD2
TGTGCCAGTAACGACCGCGCTAGCGGGATTTACGAGCAGTACTTC
CASNDRASGIYEQYF
>TRBV12-5|TRBJ1-5|few|.
TGTGCTAGTGTCCAAGGGGGTAGCAATCAGCCCCAGCATTTT
CASVQGGSNQPQHF
>TRBV2|TRBJ1-2|.|.
TGTGCCAGCAGTCCACAACCGACAGGCCTCCTAGAGTATGGCTACACCTTC
CASSPQPTGLLEYGYTF
>TRBV30|TRBJ2-1|few|TRBD2
TGTGCCTGGAGGCAACCCGGGACTAAGCCCGGTGAGCAGTTCTTC
CAWRQPGTKPGEQFF
>TRBV11-3|TRBJ2-5|.|.
TGTGCCAGCAGGGAGGGCGCGGTAGAGACCCAGTACTTC
CASREGAVETQYF
>TRBV11-3|TRBJ1-1|.|.
TGTGCCAGCAGCCTAGACAGAAACACTGAAGCTTTCTTT
CASSLDRNTEAFF
>TRBV7-6|TRBJ2-1|.|TRBD2
TGTGCCAGCAGCTTAGTAGCGGGAGGGTACAATGAGCAGTTCTTC
CASSLVAGGYNEQFF
>TRBV6-1|TRBJ2-1|.|.
TGTGCCAGCAGTGGACAGAATGAGCAGTTCTTC
CASSGQNEQFF
>TRBV6-6|TRBJ1-3|once|.
TGTGCCAGCAGTTGGGCAGACACCATATATTTT
CASSWADTIYF
>TRBV7-3|TRBJ2-2|.|.
TGTGCCAGCAGCTTGGGGCGGACGAACACCGGGGAGCTGTTTTTT
CASSLGRTNTGELFF
>TRBV19|TRBJ2-1|.|.
TGTGCCAGTAGTAATCGCGGCTGGGCAGGGGCCGCCGAGCAGTTCTTC
CASSNRGWAGAAEQFF
>TRBV10-3|TRBJ2-7|.|TRBD2
TGTGCCATCAGTGAGTCGGGCGGGGGGACCTACGAGCAGTACTTC
CAISESGGGTYEQYF
>TRBV18|TRBJ2-7|.|.
TGTGCCAGCTCTCAAGACAAGGGAGTATACGAGCAGTACTTC
CASSQDKGVYEQYF
>TRBV27|TRBJ2-3|.|TRBD2
TGTGCCAGCAGTTTACTAGCGGGCACAGATACGCAGTATTTT
CASSLLAGTDTQYF
>TRBV9|TRBJ1-1|few|.
TGTGCCAGCAGCACCCAACACGGGACTGAAGCTTTCTTT
CASSTQHGTEAFF
>TRBV5-1|TRBJ2-1|.|TRBD1
TGCGCCAGCAGCTTGGCACAGGGGGCCCACAATGAGCAGTTCTTC
CASSLAQGAHNEQFF
>TRBV11-2|TRBJ2-2|.|.
TGTGCCAGCAGCTTAGATTCCGCGGGAACCGGGGAGCTGTTTTTT
CASSLDSAGTGELFF
>TRBV4-2|TRBJ1-4|.|TRBD1
TGTGCCAGCAGCCCTCGCGCCGGGACAGGGGCCGCTGAAAAACTGTTTTTT
CASSPRAGTGAAEKLFF
>TRBV28|TRBJ2-2|.|.
TGTGCCAGCACCCAATTGGAGGGGACGGGCACCGGGGAGCTGTTTTTT
CASTQLEGTGTGELFF
>TRBV9|TRBJ2-3|few|.
TGTGCCAGCAGCGTAGCCCTAACCACAGATACGCAGTATTTT
CASSVALTTDTQYF